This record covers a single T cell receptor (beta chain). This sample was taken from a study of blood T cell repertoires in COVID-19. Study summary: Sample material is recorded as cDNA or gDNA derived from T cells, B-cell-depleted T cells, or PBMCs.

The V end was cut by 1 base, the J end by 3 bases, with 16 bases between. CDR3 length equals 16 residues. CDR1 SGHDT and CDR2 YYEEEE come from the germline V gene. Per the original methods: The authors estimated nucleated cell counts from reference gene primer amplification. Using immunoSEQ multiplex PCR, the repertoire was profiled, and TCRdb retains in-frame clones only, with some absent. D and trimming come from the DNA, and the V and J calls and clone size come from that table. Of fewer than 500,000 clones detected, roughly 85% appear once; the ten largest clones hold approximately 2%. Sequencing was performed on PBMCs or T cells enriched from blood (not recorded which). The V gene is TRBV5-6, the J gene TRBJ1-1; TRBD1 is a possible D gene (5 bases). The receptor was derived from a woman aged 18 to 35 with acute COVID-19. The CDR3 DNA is TGTGCCAGCAGCTTGTCAGGGCTTGGTTGGGACACTGAAGCTTTCTTT. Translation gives CASSLSGLGWDTEAFF.